This section outlines one T cell receptor beta chain sequence together with its context. This same CDR3 is encoded by further DNA sequences in the sample. The data stem from a study of cytomegalovirus exposure and HLA in healthy donors. Primers included in the PCR were 60 Vbeta and 13 Jbeta primers. This table comes from immunoSEQ multiplex PCR, and its TCRdb copy is limited to in-frame clones, with some not included. The data show tens of thousands of clones, roughly 70% seen once. CDR3 length: 16 amino acids. Germline lookup yields CDR1 SGHNT and CDR2 YENEEA. With V trimmed by 1 base and J by 3 bases, 3 bases remained unmatched.

The origin of this receptor is a woman in her forties or fifties in good health and CMV-seropositive. The specimen was PBMCs. V is TRBV11-3 and J is TRBJ2-1, with TRBD2 identical over 10 bases. CDR3 amino acids: CASSLGTSGIYNEQFF. CDR3 sequence (DNA): TGTGCCAGCAGCTTAGGTACTAGCGGGATCTACAATGAGCAGTTCTTC.